The 21 T cell receptor beta chains given below trace back to one sample, sequenced in a study of T cell responses to AZD1222 COVID-19 vaccine. Profiling relied on immunoSEQ multiplex PCR, and the TCRdb table lists in-frame clones only, not all of them. The sample carries 150,000 to 200,000 clones, about 91% recorded once. The sample here was peripheral blood, taken 28 days after the second AZD1222 dose. Receptor source: an adult who received the AZD1222 COVID-19 vaccine.

This clone has only a few counts. The chain combines TRBV4-2 with TRBJ2-7, with D possibly being TRBD2 (5 bases). The germline CDR1 and CDR2 sequences are LGHNA and YNFKEQ. The germline V and J ends were trimmed by 3 bases and 6 bases, with 12 bases remaining between them. The CDR3 sequence is 13 residues long. CDR3 sequence reads: CASSQERGSEQYF. CDR3 nucleotide sequence: TGTGCCAGCAGCCAGGAACGAGGGAGCGAGCAGTACTTC.

This chain uses TRBV19 with TRBJ1-5; no firm D call. The V and J ends lost 8 bases and 1 base respectively, with 15 bases between them. From germline, CDR1 is LNHDA and CDR2 SQIVND (reference sequence). CDR3 size: 15 residues. The CDR3: CASLPTAVSNQPQHF. The CDR3 DNA sequence: TGTGCCAGTCTCCCTACTGCTGTCAGCAATCAGCCCCAGCATTTT.

This clone was counted only a few times. In DNA form, the CDR3 reads TGCGCCAGCAGCGATTCCGGGTGGGACACTGAAGCTTTCTTT. This encodes CASSDSGWDTEAFF. The rearrangement joins TRBV5-1 to TRBJ1-1; no clear D. V gave up 4 bases and J gave up 3 bases, with 13 bases separating them. Germline V lookup: CDR1 SGHRS, CDR2 YFSETQ. CDR3 length equals 14 residues.

The J gene is TRBJ2-7, the V gene TRBV20-1; no clear D. Per the germline V gene, CDR1 is DFQATT and CDR2 is SNEGSKA (reference sequence). The CDR3 contains 13 residues. The V and J ends lost 3 bases and 2 bases respectively, with 11 bases between them. In DNA form, the CDR3 reads TGCAGTGCTAGTTCCAGGTACCCCTACGAGCAGTACTTC. Protein product: CSASSRYPYEQYF.

In DNA, the CDR3 is TGCAGCGTTTATGCGGTCTCCTACGAGCAGTACTTC. Amino acid sequence: CSVYAVSYEQYF. This chain uses TRBV29-1 with TRBJ2-7; D remains ambiguous. Trimming stripped 5 bases from V and 0 bases from J, with 8 bases between. The CDR3 has 12 residues. CDR1 and CDR2 (germline): SQVTM, ANQGSEA.

The chain recombines TRBV7-9 with TRBJ1-4, with D tentatively TRBD1 (5 bases). Trimming left V 4 bases short and J 8 bases short, with 17 bases between. The CDR3 consists of 15 residues. Per germline, CDR1 SEHNR and CDR2 FQNEAQ (reference sequence). The CDR3 bases are TGTGCCAGCAGCTCAGGATCGGGGGAAGGAGAAAAACTGTTTTTT. It specifies CASSSGSGEGEKLFF.

The V gene is TRBV7-9, the J gene TRBJ1-2, with a tentative D call TRBD1 (6 bases). The germline V and J ends were trimmed by 3 bases and 4 bases, with 12 bases remaining between them. The germline V gene has CDR1 SEHNR and CDR2 FQNEAQ (reference sequence). CDR3 length: 14 residues. The DNA for the CDR3 is TGTGCCAGCAGCTTTGGACAGCTTATCTATGGCTACACCTTC. Its translation: CASSFGQLIYGYTF.

The chain couples TRBV30 to TRBJ2-3, with D tentatively TRBD2 (5 bases). This CDR3 spans 13 amino acids. The germline gives CDR1 GTSNPN, CDR2 SVGIG (reference sequence). Trimming stripped 4 bases from V and 2 bases from J, with 10 bases between. The CDR3 protein is CAWTWENTDTQYF. CDR3 sequence (DNA): TGTGCCTGGACGTGGGAGAACACAGATACGCAGTATTTT.

The chain recombines TRBV4-2 with TRBJ1-4, with 9 bases identical to TRBD1. The CDR3 loop spans 17 amino acids. Germline trimming cut 2 bases from V and 5 bases from J; bases unmatched to any gene: 9. CDR1 LGHNA and CDR2 YNFKEQ come from the germline V gene. CDR3 sequence reads: CASSQQPRQGGNEKLFF. The CDR3 region has the DNA TGTGCCAGCAGCCAACAACCCCGACAGGGGGGGAATGAAAAACTGTTTTTT.

The chain uses TRBV5-1 and TRBJ1-2; TRBD1 matches 8 bases. The V gene end was trimmed by 4 bases and the J gene end by 4 bases; junction bases not matched to a gene: 9. The CDR3 is 15 residues long. Germline-derived CDR1 and CDR2 are SGHRS and YFSETQ. CDR3 loop: CASSGGDRTLYGYTF. The CDR3, as DNA: TGCGCCAGCAGCGGAGGGGACAGGACCCTCTATGGCTACACCTTC.

The V call is TRBV5-6, the J call TRBJ1-1; D is unresolved. This CDR3 has 16 amino acids. CDR1 and CDR2 (germline): SGHDT, YYEEEE. Trimming removed 2 bases at V and 0 bases at J, with 14 bases between. The CDR3 bases are TGTGCCAGCAGCTTCATAGTCCCGCTAATGAACACTGAAGCTTTCTTT. It translates to CASSFIVPLMNTEAFF.

This rearrangement joins TRBV5-1 to TRBJ1-6; D gene uncertain. Germline V lookup: CDR1 SGHRS, CDR2 YFSETQ. The CDR3 has 15 residues. V lost 0 bases to trimming and J lost 9 bases, with 13 bases between them. Written as DNA, the CDR3 is TGCGCCAGCAGCTTGGCCGCGGGGTATCTTTCACCCCTCCACTTT. It is translated as CASSLAAGYLSPLHF.

The J gene is TRBJ1-6, the V gene TRBV19; 11 positions match TRBD1. After removal of 5 bases from V and 10 bases from J, the junction contained 10 bases not matched to a gene. CDR3 length: 16 amino acids. Looked up from germline, CDR1 is LNHDA and CDR2 is SQIVND (reference sequence). CDR3 protein: CASSVPGQGAKSPLHF. DNA for the CDR3: TGTGCCAGTAGTGTTCCTGGACAGGGGGCAAAATCACCCCTCCACTTT.

The chain combines TRBV6-6 with TRBJ2-7; D possibly corresponds to TRBD2 (7 bases). Germline-derived CDR1 and CDR2 are MNHNY and SVGAGI (reference sequence). Trimming cost V 2 bases and J 2 bases, with 13 bases left between them. The CDR3 runs 15 residues. CDR3 bases: TGTGCCAGCAGTTACGAGGCGGGGGCCCCCTACGAGCAGTACTTC. Protein product: CASSYEAGAPYEQYF.

The chain combines TRBV5-6 with TRBJ2-2; the match to TRBD1 covers 11 bases. CDR3 length equals 15 residues. Germline V gene data show CDR1 as SGHDT and CDR2 as YYEEEE. V trimming: 5 bases; J trimming: 5 bases; junction bases outside the gene matches: 5. This CDR3 is CASSLGQGVTGELFF. The CDR3 DNA reads TGTGCCAGCAGTCTGGGACAGGGGGTAACCGGGGAGCTGTTTTTT.

The V call is TRBV15, the J call TRBJ2-2; D gene ambiguous. This CDR3 comprises 13 residues. Germline V gives CDR1 LNHNV, CDR2 YYDKDF (reference sequence). V gave up 0 bases and J gave up 6 bases, with 5 bases separating them. Here the CDR3 reads CATSRDQAGELFF. CDR3 in DNA: TGTGCCACCAGCAGAGATCAAGCCGGGGAGCTGTTTTTT.

This chain links TRBV2 with TRBJ2-2; D is undetermined. CDR3 size: 12 residues. V was trimmed by 2 bases and J by 6 bases, leaving 4 bases between them. Per germline, CDR1 SNHLY and CDR2 FYNNEI. The DNA for the CDR3 is TGTGCCAGCAGTGAAAGCTCCGGGGAGCTGTTTTTT. Protein sequence: CASSESSGELFF.

The V call is TRBV6-2 or TRBV6-3, the J call TRBJ1-2; no definite D call. The CDR3 has 12 residues. V was pared by 2 bases and J by 8 bases, with 9 bases between. In germline, CDR1 is MNHEY, CDR2 SVGEGT. CDR3 sequence: CASSYETQGYTF. CDR3 coding DNA: TGTGCCAGCAGTTACGAGACTCAAGGCTACACCTTC.

This chain joins TRBV19 and TRBJ2-5; no clear D. The CDR3 covers 14 residues. Trimming took off 4 bases at V and 1 base at J, with 10 bases between the two ends. CDR1 is LNHDA and CDR2 is SQIVND in the germline V gene (reference sequence). The CDR3 sequence is CASSTRLPQETQYF. CDR3 DNA sequence: TGTGCCAGTAGTACTAGACTTCCCCAAGAGACCCAGTACTTC.

CDR3 in DNA: TGTGCCAGCAGCTTAAAGGGGGGAGGGGTCGATGAGCAGTTCTTC. It encodes CASSLKGGGVDEQFF. This chain links TRBV13 with TRBJ2-1; D may be TRBD2 (7 bases). V was shortened by 2 bases and J by 8 bases, with 16 bases between the two germline ends. Germline values: CDR1 PRHDT, CDR2 FYEKMQ (reference sequence). This CDR3 comprises 15 residues.

This rearrangement joins TRBV5-4 to TRBJ1-2; TRBD1 might be the D (5 bases). Looked up from germline, CDR1 is SGHNT and CDR2 is YYREEE (reference sequence). V lost 3 bases to trimming and J lost 1 base, with 7 bases between them. This CDR3 spans 13 amino acids. CDR3 amino acids: CASSSQVNYGYTF. CDR3 coding DNA: TGTGCCAGCAGCTCACAGGTTAACTATGGCTACACCTTC.